This T cell receptor beta chain was sequenced in a study of shared clonotypes between healthy human individuals. Here immunoSEQ multiplex PCR was the method, and the copy in TCRdb shows in-frame clones only, minus some. The sample yields hundreds of thousands of clones, 95% to 98% seen once. A remark on this clone: This sample includes further DNA sequences coding for the same CDR3.

This CDR3 comprises 15 residues. V gave up 0 bases and J gave up 1 base; unmatched junction bases: 1. Germline lookup yields CDR1 MNHEY and CDR2 SMNVEV (reference sequence). Naive CD8 cells were CD45RO-negative, positively selected for CCR7, excluding terminally differentiated effector memory CD45RA+ cells. Material: naive CD8+ T cells sorted from blood. The sequence was collected from a man aged 25-45 years in good health. The rearrangement joins TRBV27 to TRBJ2-7; 9 nucleotides align to TRBD1. Here the CDR3 reads CASSLSGTGSYEQYF. CDR3 sequence (DNA): TGTGCCAGCAGTTTATCCGGGACAGGGTCCTACGAGCAGTACTTC.